The present T cell receptor (beta chain) was sequenced within a study of blood T cells in healthy people across ages. The CDR3 consists of 17 residues. V was trimmed by 0 bases and J by 0 bases, leaving 12 bases between them. The germline V gene encodes CDR1 ENHRY and CDR2 SYGVKD. Alongside a J-beta primer mix, a sample-barcoded 5' primer served in a second PCR lasting roughly 6 to 11 cycles. TCRdb used MiXCR to reprocess the 5' RACE reads, holding one entry per CDR3 protein. Among 1.4 million or so distinct CDR3 sequences listed, less than 45% were seen once. Overall study results and limits: With unsorted PBMCs, a conclusive comparison of naive versus antigen-experienced cells was not possible.

Comment on this clonotype: Its antigen is unidentified.

This clonotype originated in a woman in her late teens or twenties in good health. What was sequenced was blood. The rearrangement links TRBV10-3 to TRBJ2-1; the D is unclear. The CDR3, as DNA: TGTGCCATCAGTGAGTCGAGCATTCTGAGCTCCTACAATGAGCAGTTCTTC. This codes for CAISESSILSSYNEQFF.